What follows describes a single T cell receptor (beta chain). Its target is not known. With 6 bases clipped from V and 8 bases from J, the junction kept 8 bases outside the gene matches. CDR3 length equals 13 residues. Germline CDR1 reads LNHDA; CDR2 reads SQIVND (reference sequence). The data were taken from a study of PD-1 blockade in mismatch repair-deficient tumors. Whole-study results and caveats: Tumor-resident clones, often undetectable pretreatment in blood, expanded then contracted after pembrolizumab.

Every patient had mismatch repair deficiency by PCR or immunohistochemistry. TCRs were sequenced from three patients responding to pembrolizumab. Clones were sequenced by immunoSEQ multiplex PCR, and TCRdb holds only the in-frame ones, with some missing. The sample contains fewer than 25,000 clones, over 75% of which appear only once. The receptor was derived from an adult with mismatch repair-deficient cancer. This chain joins TRBV19 and TRBJ1-2, with TRBD1 identical over 8 bases. The sample was PBMCs, taken 52 weeks after starting pembrolizumab. DNA of the CDR3: TGTGCCAGTAGGACGGGACAGGACTTAGGCTACACCTTC. The encoded protein is CASRTGQDLGYTF.